Following are 26 T cell receptor beta chains from one sample sequenced in a study of blood T cells in healthy people across ages. Primers used in a second PCR of about 6 to 11 cycles were a sample-barcoded 5' primer and a J-beta primer mix. TCRdb re-analysed the 5' RACE reads in MiXCR, keeping a single row per CDR3 protein. Here the sample spans 780,000 or so distinct CDR3 sequences, 56% being singletons. The sequenced sample was blood. The receptors shown here come from a man in his forties in good health.

The chain uses TRBV10-3 and TRBJ2-3; D is uncertain. The CDR3 runs to 13 residues. Trimming took 3 bases from V and 3 from J, leaving 7 bases between them. Germline values: CDR1 ENHRY, CDR2 SYGVKD. The CDR3 sequence is CAISDLETDTQYF. In nucleotides, the CDR3 is TGTGCCATCAGTGACCTCGAGACAGATACGCAGTATTTT.

The chain couples TRBV7-2 to TRBJ2-1, with D unresolved. This CDR3 region has 11 residues. Germline V gene sequence: CDR1 SGHTA, CDR2 FQGNSA. Trimming removed 1 base at V and 12 bases at J, with 7 bases between. The CDR3 nucleotides read TGTGCCAGCAGCTTAGGGACGGGGCAGTTCTTC. This encodes CASSLGTGQFF.

In its sample, this clonotype was seen a few times. The CDR3 DNA reads as TGTGCCAGCAGTTTTTCGCTGGATATTAGTGAGCAGTTCTTC. It encodes CASSFSLDISEQFF. The chain combines TRBV12-3 or TRBV12-4 with TRBJ2-1; D remains ambiguous. V lost 3 bases, J lost 9 bases, and 15 bases lay in between. CDR3 length: 14 residues.

The V gene is TRBV27, the J gene TRBJ2-7; D is unclear. Between the trimmed V and J ends, which lost 2 bases and 0 bases, there was a span of 14 bases. The CDR3 length is 16 residues. Germline loops: CDR1 MNHEY, CDR2 SMNVEV (reference sequence). CDR3 DNA sequence: TGTGCCAGCAGTTTAATTAGTCCCCAAAGCTCCTACGAGCAGTACTTC. It is translated as CASSLISPQSSYEQYF.

J is TRBJ2-1 and V is TRBV20-1; D possibly corresponds to TRBD2 (5 bases). Germline CDR1 DFQATT, CDR2 SNEGSKA (reference sequence). The CDR3 sequence is 13 residues long. V was pared by 6 bases and J by 5 bases, with 14 bases between. CDR3 nucleotides: TGCAGTGCCGCGCGGGCCCCGGACAATGAGCAGTTCTTC. Amino acid sequence: CSAARAPDNEQFF.

There are a few counts of this clonotype. The chain couples TRBV7-9 to TRBJ1-6; D is undetermined. Germline loops: CDR1 SEHNR, CDR2 FQNEAQ (reference sequence). V dropped 5 bases and J dropped 3 bases, with 8 bases sitting between them. This CDR3 spans 14 amino acids. CDR3 amino acids: CASSEDGYNSPLHF. Here the CDR3 DNA reads TGTGCCAGCAGCGAGGACGGCTATAATTCACCCCTCCACTTT.

The V and J genes are TRBV3-1 and TRBJ1-6; D may be TRBD1 (5 bases). CDR1 LGHDT and CDR2 YNNKEL come from the germline V gene (reference sequence). CDR3 size: 20 residues. Trimming stripped 1 base from V and 11 bases from J, with 30 bases between. CDR3 sequence: CASSQGVLRPRGARATPLHF. DNA of the CDR3: TGTGCCAGCAGCCAAGGTGTCCTCAGACCCCGGGGCGCCCGGGCAACACCCCTCCACTTT.

V usage is TRBV11-2 and J usage is TRBJ2-1; TRBD2 is a possible D gene (5 bases). This CDR3 contains 15 residues. V lost 1 base, J lost 9 bases, and 16 bases lay in between. The germline V gene has CDR1 SGHAT and CDR2 FQNNGV. For the CDR3, the DNA is TGTGCCAGCAGCTTAGGTGACTATTTCGTGGGTGAGCAGTTCTTC. Residues: CASSLGDYFVGEQFF. Supplemented by reference TRBV11-2 and TRBJ2-1, the full variable domain reads EAGVAQSPRYKIIEKRQSVAFWCNPISGHATLYWYQQILGQGPKLLIQFQNNGVVDDSQLPKDRFSAERLKGVDSTLKIQPAKLEDSAVYLCASSLGDYFVGEQFFGPGTRLTVL.

Concerning this clonotype: The junction departs from the called germline gene at one end, perhaps through a read error. This rearrangement joins TRBV5-1 to TRBJ2-5, with D tentatively TRBD2 (6 bases). The germline V gene has CDR1 SGHRS and CDR2 YFSETQ. This CDR3 contains 11 residues. CDR3 loop: CANSSEGREYF. In DNA, the CDR3 is TGCGCCAACAGCTCGGAGGGGCGGGAGTACTTC.

For this clonotype: At one of its ends the junction is not consistent with the germline gene, which may arise from a read error. The chain combines TRBV25-1 with TRBJ2-6; the D gene is possibly TRBD1 (5 bases). Germline V CDR1 and CDR2: MGHDK, SYGVNS. The CDR3 runs to 16 residues. CDR3 bases: TGTGCCAGCAGTGAATGGGGCACATCTGGGGTCAACGTCCTGACTTTC. It specifies CASSEWGTSGVNVLTF.

The V gene is TRBV27, the J gene TRBJ1-2, with a weak D call TRBD1 (6 bases). Germline CDR1 and CDR2: MNHEY and SMNVEV (reference sequence). The germline V and J ends were trimmed by 8 bases and 1 base, with 26 bases remaining between them. This CDR3 spans 18 amino acids. CDR3 region: CASQPLKKGVVDNYGYTF. CDR3 in DNA: TGTGCCAGCCAACCACTGAAAAAGGGGGTCGTGGATAACTATGGCTACACCTTC.

The V call is TRBV10-3, the J call TRBJ2-1; maybe TRBD1 (5 bases). This CDR3 spans 15 amino acids. Germline CDR1 reads ENHRY; CDR2 reads SYGVKD. V was trimmed by 7 bases and J by 0 bases, leaving 13 bases between them. CDR3 amino acids: CAIKGRGSSYNEQFF. CDR3 DNA: TGTGCCATCAAGGGAAGGGGTAGCTCCTACAATGAGCAGTTCTTC.

The V and J genes are TRBV6-5 and TRBJ2-5; 11 nucleotides agree with TRBD2. After removal of 4 bases from V and 3 bases from J, the junction contained 4 bases not matched to a gene. The CDR3 runs to 15 residues. Germline assignment: CDR1 MNHEY and CDR2 SVGAGI. The CDR3 region is CASSSPGLAEETQYF. In nucleotides, the CDR3 is TGTGCCAGCAGTTCGCCGGGACTAGCGGAAGAGACCCAGTACTTC.

V is TRBV7-7 and J is TRBJ2-1; 8 bases agree with TRBD1. Germline V gene data show CDR1 as SSHAT and CDR2 as FNYEAQ (reference sequence). This CDR3 contains 15 residues. Trimming at V came to 5 bases and at J to 5 bases, leaving 8 bases not matched to a gene. CDR3 DNA: TGTGCCAGCAGCACAGGACAGGGAGGAGACAATGAGCAGTTCTTC. It specifies CASSTGQGGDNEQFF.

This rearrangement joins TRBV7-9 to TRBJ2-5; 7 bases match TRBD1. Germline lookup yields CDR1 SEHNR and CDR2 FQNEAQ (reference sequence). This CDR3 has 16 amino acids. V was clipped by 5 bases and J by 4 bases; unmatched bases: 13. The DNA of the CDR3 is TGTGCCAGCAGCCTCCCCCGGGACAGAAGGGGAGAGACCCAGTACTTC. Translated, it gives CASSLPRDRRGETQYF.

J is TRBJ1-1 and V is TRBV27, with D perhaps matching TRBD1 (5 bases). This CDR3 has 12 residues. Germline V gene sequence: CDR1 MNHEY, CDR2 SMNVEV (reference sequence). The V and J ends lost 9 bases and 4 bases respectively, with 12 bases between them. The DNA for the CDR3 is TGTGCCAGTGGGGGACCTGGCACTGAAGCTTTCTTT. It specifies CASGGPGTEAFF.

V and J are TRBV5-1 and TRBJ2-3; 7 bases line up with TRBD1. Germline lookup yields CDR1 SGHRS and CDR2 YFSETQ. The trim removed 4 bases at V and 1 base at J, leaving 6 bases unmatched. This CDR3 comprises 15 residues. Here the CDR3 reads CASSIQGLRTDTQYF. The CDR3 nucleotides read TGCGCCAGCAGCATACAGGGGCTTCGCACAGATACGCAGTATTTT.

This clonotype was seen a handful of times. The rearrangement links TRBV11-2 to TRBJ2-7; D uncertain. V was shortened by 1 base and J by 5 bases, with 21 bases between the two germline ends. CDR3 length: 17 amino acids. The germline CDR1 and CDR2 sequences are SGHAT and FQNNGV. In nucleotides, the CDR3 is TGTGCCAGCAGCTTAGGATCACTCACCAGAGGTTACGACGAGCAGTACTTC. Translating it yields CASSLGSLTRGYDEQYF.

A word on this clonotype: At one boundary the junction diverges from the germline segment, which might be a read error. The genes are TRBV29-1 and TRBJ2-3, with TRBD1 matching 9 bases. Per germline, CDR1 SQVTM and CDR2 ANQGSEA. This CDR3 region has 16 residues. CDR3 nucleotides: TGCAGCGCTCCAGACTTAGGACAGGGGAGCACAGTTACGCAGTATTTT. Protein: CSAPDLGQGSTVTQYF.

The chain recombines TRBV27 with TRBJ2-1; no firm D call. This CDR3 is built from 13 residues. Germline V gives CDR1 MNHEY, CDR2 SMNVEV (reference sequence). Trimming cost V 6 bases and J 7 bases, with 13 bases left between them. The CDR3: CASSHIPQNEQFF. CDR3 DNA sequence: TGTGCCAGCAGCCATATCCCCCAGAATGAGCAGTTCTTC.

CDR3 sequence (DNA): TGTGCCAGCACCGACAGGGGGTTTGTCACAGATACGCAGTATTTT. The encoded protein is CASTDRGFVTDTQYF. The V call is TRBV6-2 or TRBV6-3, the J call TRBJ2-3, with 9 bases matching TRBD1. This CDR3 contains 15 residues. Trimming took 7 bases from V and 2 from J; bases not matched to a gene: 7. CDR1 and CDR2 from the germline V gene are MNHEY and SVGEGT.

The rearrangement links TRBV11-1 to TRBJ2-5; D is unresolved. Germline values: CDR1 SGHAT, CDR2 FQDESV (reference sequence). Trimming pared 1 base from V and 11 bases from J, leaving 20 bases between. The CDR3 is 15 amino acids. The CDR3 loop is CASSLVGGAPHGQYF. DNA of the CDR3: TGTGCCAGCAGCTTAGTTGGCGGCGCCCCCCACGGGCAGTACTTC. The full variable domain, its missing parts supplied by reference TRBV11-1 and TRBJ2-5, is EAEVAQSPRYKITEKSQAVAFWCDPISGHATLYWYRQILGQGPELLVQFQDESVVDDSQLPKDRFSAERLKGVDSTLKIQPAELGDSAMYLCASSLVGGAPHGQYFGPGTRLLVL.

This sequence joins TRBV9 and TRBJ2-2; tentatively, D is TRBD1 or TRBD2 (5 bases each). Per the germline V gene, CDR1 is SGDLS and CDR2 is YYNGEE. Trimming stripped 4 bases from V and 5 bases from J, with 15 bases between. CDR3 length equals 15 residues. The CDR3 is CASSPPPGRTGELFF. The CDR3 coding sequence is TGTGCCAGCAGCCCCCCCCCAGGGAGAACCGGGGAGCTGTTTTTT. The variable domain in full, completed from reference TRBV9 and TRBJ2-2, reads DSGVTQTPKHLITATGQRVTLRCSPRSGDLSVYWYQQSLDQGLQFLIQYYNGEERAKGNILERFSAQQFPDLHSELNLSSLELGDSALYFCASSPPPGRTGELFFGEGSRLTVL.

The chain's CDR3 is CASRAGTIDINYGYTF. The CDR3, as DNA: TGCGCCAGCCGCGCCGGGACAATAGACATTAACTATGGCTACACCTTC. V is TRBV5-1 and J is TRBJ1-2, with D possibly matching TRBD1 (6 bases). The CDR3 contains 16 residues. Germline assignment: CDR1 SGHRS and CDR2 YFSETQ. V shed 7 bases and J shed 1 base, with 20 bases lying between them.

Comments on this clonotype: One end of the junction does not line up with germline, which may come from a read error. The rearrangement links TRBV20-1 to TRBJ1-5; 7 bases match TRBD1. The CDR3 covers 16 residues. Germline V CDR1 and CDR2: DFQATT, SNEGSKA (reference sequence). CDR3 amino acids: CSAVKIDRVRYQPRHF. CDR3 in DNA: TGCAGTGCTGTCAAAATCGACAGGGTTAGGTATCAGCCCCGGCATTTT.

The chain employs TRBV2 and TRBJ1-6; D unresolved. Germline V gene lookup returns CDR1 SNHLY and CDR2 FYNNEI. Trimming left V 3 bases short and J 8 bases short, with 11 bases between. The length of the CDR3 is 14 residues. CDR3 DNA: TGTGCCAGCAGTGAGGAGGGTTGGGATTCACCCCTCCACTTT. It encodes CASSEEGWDSPLHF.